A single sample is the source of the 28 T cell receptor beta chains below, sequenced in a study of identical twins (dated by TCRdb to 2016 to 2017). Receptor amplification or capture employed 5' RACE. The sequencing machine was an Illumina HiSeq 2000. In-frame beta chains were kept once TCRdb had trimmed the public reads at Q25 with fastp and called clones with MiXCR. Each entry is one CDR3 protein sequence, shown with its most common DNA and genes. The sample has 1.5 million to 2 million distinct CDR3 sequences on record, about 32% of them singletons. The ten largest account for 0.25% to 0.3% of the sample. The sequencing sample was made of cord blood. These receptors were collected from a newborn girl in good health.

V gene TRBV28 combines with J gene TRBJ2-5, with D unclear. The V gene lost 5 bases and the J gene lost 0 bases, with 13 bases spanning the gap. CDR1 is MDHEN, CDR2 SYDVKM, per germline. This CDR3 contains 15 residues. The CDR3 protein is CASSPLGLNQETQYF. The CDR3 DNA reads as TGTGCCAGCAGTCCCCTAGGTCTCAACCAAGAGACCCAGTACTTC.

This clonotype was seen a few times. The chain couples TRBV12-5 to TRBJ2-7; D remains unclear. The CDR3 consists of 19 residues. The germline V and J ends were trimmed by 0 bases and 2 bases, with 23 bases remaining between them. The germline V gene encodes CDR1 LGHNT and CDR2 FRNRAP. The CDR3, as DNA: TGTGCTAGTGGTTTGGTACCCCTAGAGGACCCAAAGAAAGCCTACGAGCAGTACTTC. It codes for CASGLVPLEDPKKAYEQYF.

The J gene is TRBJ2-1, the V gene TRBV6-2 or TRBV6-3; 10 bases are shared with TRBD1. The CDR3 loop spans 15 amino acids. J gave up 5 bases and V 2 bases, and 3 bases lay outside the gene matches. Germline CDR1 reads MNHEY; CDR2 reads SVGEGT. This CDR3 reads CASSYTGTGDNEQFF. CDR3 bases: TGTGCCAGCAGTTACACCGGGACAGGGGACAATGAGCAGTTCTTC.

This chain uses TRBV28 with TRBJ2-7; D uncertain. Germline assignment: CDR1 MDHEN and CDR2 SYDVKM. V gave up 10 bases and J gave up 2 bases, with 18 bases separating them. CDR3 size: 14 residues. CDR3 bases: TGTGCCAACAGATATCCCCAAACCCCCTACGAGCAGTACTTC. Its translation: CANRYPQTPYEQYF.

The genes are TRBV24-1 and TRBJ2-5; D not resolved. Deletions cut 10 bases from V and 5 bases from J, with 7 bases between. Per the germline V gene, CDR1 is KGHDR and CDR2 is SFDVKD. There are 10 residues in the CDR3. The CDR3 loop is CATLGETQYF. The CDR3 coding sequence is TGTGCCACACTCGGGGAGACCCAGTACTTC.

The chain carries TRBV20-1 and TRBJ1-2, with a tentative D call TRBD1 (5 bases). Germline V lookup: CDR1 DFQATT, CDR2 SNEGSKA (reference sequence). The V end lost 3 bases, the J end lost 6 bases, and 11 bases lay between the germline ends. The CDR3 sequence is 12 residues long. CDR3: CSASGGVDGYTF. The DNA of the CDR3 is TGCAGTGCTAGTGGGGGGGTAGATGGCTACACCTTC.

The CDR3 region is CASSNQGNTEAFF. The CDR3 region has the DNA TGTGCCAGCTCAAATCAGGGGAACACTGAAGCTTTCTTT. The rearrangement uses TRBV18 and TRBJ1-1, with D perhaps matching TRBD1 (5 bases). The V end was cut by 5 bases, the J end by 1 base, with 8 bases between. Per germline, CDR1 KGHSH and CDR2 LQKENI. The CDR3 covers 13 residues.

This clonotype was counted a few times. DNA for the CDR3: TGTGCCAGCTCACCACAGGGGCTGACTGAAGCTTTCTTT. Amino acid sequence: CASSPQGLTEAFF. The rearrangement joins TRBV18 to TRBJ1-1, with D maybe TRBD1 (5 bases). Germline values: CDR1 KGHSH, CDR2 LQKENI. The length of the CDR3 is 13 residues. The V and J ends lost 1 base and 5 bases respectively, with 8 bases between them.

This chain links TRBV28 with TRBJ1-5; no clear D. With 5 bases removed from V and 4 bases from J, the gap between germline ends came to 12 bases. The germline V gene has CDR1 MDHEN and CDR2 SYDVKM. This CDR3 region has 14 residues. CDR3 coding DNA: TGTGCCAGCAGTCTGAGACAAGTTAATCAGCCCCAGCATTTT. Its protein is CASSLRQVNQPQHF.

The gene calls are TRBV29-1 and TRBJ2-2; 7 bases are shared with TRBD1. V shed 0 bases, J shed 0 bases, and the junction held 1 base outside the gene matches. CDR3 length equals 15 residues. Germline CDR1 is SQVTM and CDR2 is ANQGSEA. CDR3 protein: CSVEDQGANTGELFF. The CDR3 region has the DNA TGCAGCGTTGAAGATCAGGGGGCGAACACCGGGGAGCTGTTTTTT.

The J gene is TRBJ1-2, the V gene TRBV4-1; unclear D gene. V lost 8 bases and J lost 10, with 29 bases in between. From germline, CDR1 is MGHRA and CDR2 YSYEKL. The length of the CDR3 is 16 residues. The CDR3 loop reads CASGRLFGRRIQHYTF. The CDR3 region has the DNA TGCGCCAGCGGACGTCTGTTCGGTCGACGGATCCAACACTACACCTTC.

In this sample, this clonotype turned up a few times. The chain is built from TRBV29-1 and TRBJ2-1; 13 positions agree with TRBD2. This CDR3 is built from 15 residues. Looked up from germline, CDR1 is SQVTM and CDR2 is ANQGSEA. V gave up 6 bases and J gave up 4 bases; unmatched junction bases: 6. This chain's CDR3 is CSVAGLAGDYNEQFF. DNA of the CDR3: TGCAGCGTAGCCGGACTAGCGGGGGATTACAATGAGCAGTTCTTC.

This clonotype has at least ten counts. The chain recombines TRBV3-1 with TRBJ2-3, with a tentative D call TRBD2 (6 bases). Germline V gene lookup returns CDR1 LGHDT and CDR2 YNNKEL (reference sequence). Trimming shortened V by 0 bases and J by 3 bases, and 19 bases separated the two germline ends. The CDR3 covers 18 residues. In DNA form, the CDR3 reads TGTGCCAGCAGCCAAGATCGCCGTAGTGCGGGGAGTACAGATACGCAGTATTTT. Protein sequence: CASSQDRRSAGSTDTQYF.

This clonotype was counted only a few times. The chain couples TRBV21-1 to TRBJ2-3; TRBD2 is taken as the D call from the table, unchecked against the DNA. TRBV21-1 has pseudogene status. The CDR3 totals 16 residues. CDR3 sequence (DNA): TGTGCCAGCAGCAAAGTCGGACTGGAAAACACAGATACGCAGTATTTT. It is translated as CASSKVGLENTDTQYF.

V usage is TRBV20-1 and J usage is TRBJ2-3; 14 bases align to TRBD2. V lost 1 base and J lost 0; bases outside the gene matches: 3. CDR1 is DFQATT, CDR2 SNEGSKA, per germline (reference sequence). This CDR3 spans 17 amino acids. CDR3 region: CSARGLAGGTSTDTQYF. The CDR3 coding sequence is TGCAGTGCTAGAGGACTAGCGGGAGGGACTAGCACAGATACGCAGTATTTT.

This clonotype has only a few counts. The V call is TRBV28, the J call TRBJ2-1, with D hard to call. With 5 bases removed from V and 3 bases from J, the gap between germline ends came to 11 bases. The CDR3 loop spans 14 amino acids. Germline CDR1 is MDHEN and CDR2 is SYDVKM. The CDR3 reads CASSALSNYNEQFF. DNA for the CDR3: TGTGCCAGCAGTGCCTTGAGTAACTACAATGAGCAGTTCTTC.

The CDR3 DNA is TGTGCCAGCAGTTACTCGAGTAGAGTGGCGGGCAATCAGCCCCAGCATTTT. It is translated as CASSYSSRVAGNQPQHF. The chain employs TRBV6-5 and TRBJ1-5; D is unresolved. The germline V gene has CDR1 MNHEY and CDR2 SVGAGI. CDR3 size: 17 residues. V lost 0 bases, J lost 2 bases, and 14 bases lay in between.

This clonotype turned up a few times. The CDR3 DNA reads as TGTGCCAGCAGCTTAGAGGTTGTGCCGAGCAATGAGCAGTTCTTC. Amino acid sequence: CASSLEVVPSNEQFF. This chain joins TRBV7-8 and TRBJ2-1; D ambiguous. This CDR3 spans 15 amino acids. V was clipped by 1 base and J by 6 bases, with 13 bases between them. Germline CDR1 reads SGHVS; CDR2 reads FQNEAQ.

This chain connects TRBV20-1 to TRBJ2-1; D may correspond to TRBD1 or TRBD2 (6 bases each). Looked up from germline, CDR1 is DFQATT and CDR2 is SNEGSKA (reference sequence). The CDR3 is made up of 14 amino acids. V shed 5 bases and J shed 1 base, with 12 bases lying between them. The CDR3 bases are TGCAGTGCTGCCCGGGGGCCTTCCTACAATGAGCAGTTCTTC. It is translated as CSAARGPSYNEQFF.

This clonotype occurred a few times. The V and J genes are TRBV10-3 and TRBJ1-2; TRBD1 aligns across 9 bases. Germline trimming cut 3 bases from V and 6 bases from J; bases unmatched to any gene: 5. The CDR3 runs 14 residues. Germline V gene data show CDR1 as ENHRY and CDR2 as SYGVKD. The CDR3 DNA follows: TGTGCCATCAGTGAAGGGGGGACAGGGAATGGCTACACCTTC. Encoded protein: CAISEGGTGNGYTF.

This clonotype was observed a handful of times. The V call is TRBV5-1, the J call TRBJ1-2, with 8 bases aligning to TRBD1. This CDR3 is built from 16 residues. Germline CDR1 reads SGHRS; CDR2 reads YFSETQ. V was pared by 0 bases and J by 0 bases, with 4 bases of the junction left unmatched. The DNA of the CDR3 is TGCGCCAGCAGCTTGGAGGCAGGGGGCTCTAACTATGGCTACACCTTC. Translated, it gives CASSLEAGGSNYGYTF. Full variable domain (outside the CDR3, taken from reference TRBV5-1 and TRBJ1-2): KAGVTQTPRYLIKTRGQQVTLSCSPISGHRSVSWYQQTPGQGLQFLFEYFSETQRNKGNFPGRFSGRQFSNSRSEMNVSTLELGDSALYLCASSLEAGGSNYGYTFGSGTRLTVV.

The J gene is TRBJ2-2, the V gene TRBV6-1, with TRBD2 identical over 9 bases. V shed 8 bases and J 2 bases; nucleotides not matched to a gene: 6. This CDR3 has 15 amino acids. CDR1 and CDR2 (germline): MNHNS, SASEGT. DNA for the CDR3: TGTGCCAGCCTTGGACTAGCGCGAAACACCGGGGAGCTGTTTTTT. The encoded protein is CASLGLARNTGELFF.

The chain recombines TRBV11-2 with TRBJ1-2; tentatively, D is TRBD1 (6 bases). Trimming cost V 2 bases and J 4 bases, with 14 bases left between them. The CDR3 is 15 residues long. Germline CDR1 reads SGHAT; CDR2 reads FQNNGV. CDR3 nucleotide sequence: TGTGCCAGCAGCTTAATATCAGGGGTGGTCTATGGCTACACCTTC. Protein product: CASSLISGVVYGYTF.

This clonotype was counted between two and nine times. The chain has TRBV28 and TRBJ1-1; D gene ambiguous. V lost 5 bases and J lost 2, with 18 bases in between. From germline, CDR1 is MDHEN and CDR2 SYDVKM. CDR3 length: 16 amino acids. The CDR3 spells CASSPPHYKKNTEAFF. In nucleotides, the CDR3 is TGTGCCAGCAGTCCCCCCCACTACAAGAAAAACACTGAAGCTTTCTTT.

This clonotype was counted only a few times. The V call is TRBV19, the J call TRBJ2-3; D ambiguous. Germline CDR1 is LNHDA and CDR2 is SQIVND (reference sequence). This CDR3 contains 13 residues. V lost 3 bases and J 10 bases, leaving 14 bases between the germline ends. The CDR3 coding sequence is TGTGCCAGTAGTATCAAGCCGATAGCTGCGCAGTATTTT. Its protein product is CASSIKPIAAQYF.

The chain is built from TRBV6-6 and TRBJ1-6; possibly TRBD1 for D (6 bases). This CDR3 spans 15 amino acids. CDR1 is MNHNY, CDR2 SVGAGI, per germline (reference sequence). V lost 1 base, J lost 2 bases, and 6 bases lay in between. The CDR3 sequence: CASSYWDTYNSPLHF. In nucleotides, the CDR3 is TGTGCCAGCAGTTACTGGGACACCTATAATTCACCCCTCCACTTT.

The chain links TRBV4-1 to TRBJ2-1; 11 bases fit TRBD2. In germline, CDR1 is MGHRA, CDR2 YSYEKL. Trimming cost V 1 base and J 12 bases; bases outside gene matches: 8. There are 15 residues in the CDR3. CDR3 DNA sequence: TGCGCCAGCAGCCAAGGGTTCGGGACTAGCGGTCCGCAGTTCTTC. Its translation: CASSQGFGTSGPQFF.

This chain uses TRBV2 with TRBJ1-2; D gene uncertain. The CDR3 is 12 residues long. Germline values: CDR1 SNHLY, CDR2 FYNNEI. Trimming took off 8 bases at V and 8 bases at J, with 15 bases between the two ends. DNA for the CDR3: TGTGCCAGCCGACCCCGGGCTGACGGCTACACCTTC. It translates to CASRPRADGYTF.